This TCR beta chain was recorded in a study of T cells after yellow fever vaccination. Findings and limits, study-wide: Post-booster repertoires again held most primary-vaccination clones (roughly 95% CD4, roughly 90% CD8).

Germline CDR1 and CDR2: SGHRS and YFSETQ. Trimming removed 0 bases from V and 5 bases from J, with 9 bases in between. This CDR3 is 13 amino acids long. This clonotype was counted between two and nine times. No antigen is known for it. From the 5' RACE reads, TCRdb called clonotypes with MiXCR, one entry per CDR3 protein. This repertoire shows roughly 340,000 distinct CDR3 sequences, 3% to 4.5% found once; its top ten account for 20% to 25%. Sequenced here: PBMCs, sampled 5 days after the yellow fever booster vaccination. V usage is TRBV5-1 and J usage is TRBJ2-7, with D maybe TRBD1 (5 bases). This sequence was found in a man aged 18-30 years who received the YFV17D yellow fever vaccine. The CDR3 DNA is TGCGCCAGCAGCTTGGTGCCAGGGCACGAGCAGTACTTC. This translates into CASSLVPGHEQYF.